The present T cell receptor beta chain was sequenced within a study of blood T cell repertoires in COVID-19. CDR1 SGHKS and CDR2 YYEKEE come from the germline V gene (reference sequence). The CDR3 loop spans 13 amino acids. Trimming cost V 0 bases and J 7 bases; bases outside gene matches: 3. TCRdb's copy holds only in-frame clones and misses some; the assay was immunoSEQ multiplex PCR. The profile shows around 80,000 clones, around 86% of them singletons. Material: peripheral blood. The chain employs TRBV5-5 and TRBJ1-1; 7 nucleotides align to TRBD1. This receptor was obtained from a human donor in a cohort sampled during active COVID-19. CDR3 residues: CASSLGTGDEAFF. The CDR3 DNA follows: TGTGCCAGCAGCTTGGGGACAGGAGATGAAGCTTTCTTT.